Below, 27 T cell receptor beta chains from the same sample are listed, as sequenced in a study of CD8 T cells in Susac syndrome (dated by TCRdb to 2018 to 2020). The library relied on the immunoSEQ multiplex PCR assay. RNA was extracted using the RNeasy kit, and roughly 0.5 to 1 microgram was reverse transcribed with random hexamers. TCRdb itself trimmed the public reads at Q25 with fastp, ran MiXCR and retained productive beta chains. Each CDR3 protein gets just one entry, which takes the most common genes and DNA from the rows behind it. For this sample the table gives approximately 190,000 distinct CDR3 sequences, of which approximately 95% were detected only once. Jointly, the top ten make up less than 0.2% of the sample. Source material: CD8+ T cells from PBMCs. The receptor source for this set is a human donor with Susac syndrome.

The chain uses TRBV5-6 and TRBJ2-7; D possibly corresponds to TRBD2 (5 bases). The CDR3 has 13 amino acids. The germline gives CDR1 SGHDT, CDR2 YYEEEE. Between the trimmed V and J ends, which lost 4 bases and 4 bases, there was a span of 12 bases. The chain's CDR3 is CASSPEGSYEQYF. CDR3 nucleotide sequence: TGTGCCAGCAGCCCCGAGGGTTCGTACGAGCAGTACTTC.

The chain links TRBV5-4 to TRBJ1-2; 9 nucleotides match TRBD1. The length of the CDR3 is 14 residues. Trimming at V came to 4 bases and at J to 5 bases, leaving 6 bases not matched to a gene. Germline V gene sequence: CDR1 SGHNT, CDR2 YYREEE (reference sequence). The CDR3 spells CASSHRDREYGYTF. CDR3 in DNA: TGTGCCAGCAGCCACCGGGACAGGGAATATGGCTACACCTTC. The full variable domain, in which reference TRBV5-4 and TRBJ1-2 provide the parts outside the CDR3, is ETGVTQSPTHLIKTRGQQVTLRCSSQSGHNTVSWYQQALGQGPQFIFQYYREEENGRGNFPPRFSGLQFPNYSSELNVNALELDDSALYLCASSHRDREYGYTFGSGTRLTVV.

V and J are TRBV5-1 and TRBJ1-4; tentatively, D is TRBD1 (5 bases). This CDR3 comprises 16 residues. V was trimmed by 0 bases and J by 0 bases, leaving 9 bases between them. CDR1 is SGHRS and CDR2 is YFSETQ in the germline V gene. CDR3 sequence: CASSLGQSTTNEKLFF. The CDR3 coding sequence is TGCGCCAGCAGCTTGGGACAGTCGACAACTAATGAAAAACTGTTTTTT. The full variable domain, completed using reference TRBV5-1 and TRBJ1-4, is KAGVTQTPRYLIKTRGQQVTLSCSPISGHRSVSWYQQTPGQGLQFLFEYFSETQRNKGNFPGRFSGRQFSNSRSEMNVSTLELGDSALYLCASSLGQSTTNEKLFFGSGTQLSVL.

The rearrangement links TRBV11-2 to TRBJ1-1; D not certain. V was trimmed by 1 base and J by 2 bases, leaving 11 bases between them. The CDR3 runs 15 residues. CDR1 is SGHAT, CDR2 FQNNGV, per germline. Here the CDR3 DNA reads TGTGCCAGCAGCTTAGTATGGGAGAGTAACACTGAAGCTTTCTTT. Amino acids: CASSLVWESNTEAFF.

The chain recombines TRBV10-2 with TRBJ1-2, with D uncertain. Deletions cut 6 bases from V and 6 bases from J, with 8 bases between. Per the germline V gene, CDR1 is WSHSY and CDR2 is SAAADI. The CDR3 is made up of 11 amino acids. The CDR3 DNA reads as TGCGCCAGCAGGTCCAGGCATGGCTACACCTTC. Translated, it gives CASRSRHGYTF.

The CDR3 sequence is CASSPTWTRARTDTQYF. The CDR3 DNA reads TGTGCCAGCAGCCCGACCTGGACTAGGGCACGCACAGATACGCAGTATTTT. V is TRBV9 and J is TRBJ2-3; 7 nucleotides match TRBD2. Germline CDR1 reads SGDLS; CDR2 reads YYNGEE. Losses at the gene ends were 4 bases for V and 1 base for J; bases not matched to a gene: 12. The CDR3 has 17 residues.

V and J are TRBV9 and TRBJ2-7, with a possible D match to TRBD2 (6 bases). CDR3 length equals 15 residues. V lost 0 bases and J lost 5, with 15 bases in between. Germline loops: CDR1 SGDLS, CDR2 YYNGEE. The CDR3 protein is CASSVGDSGSHEQYF. The CDR3 coding sequence is TGTGCCAGCAGCGTAGGGGATAGCGGAAGCCACGAGCAGTACTTC.

This chain uses TRBV12-3 or TRBV12-4 with TRBJ1-2; no reliable D call. V was shortened by 6 bases and J by 4 bases, with 12 bases between the two germline ends. The CDR3 runs to 13 residues. The CDR3: CASSPTDFYGYTF. DNA for the CDR3: TGTGCCAGCAGCCCTACCGACTTCTATGGCTACACCTTC.

The genes are TRBV25-1 and TRBJ1-4; TRBD1 might be the D (5 bases). V was cut by 2 bases and J by 8 bases, with 15 bases left in between. This CDR3 is built from 15 residues. Germline values: CDR1 MGHDK, CDR2 SYGVNS. CDR3 sequence: CASSEPQVLGEKLFF. The CDR3 region has the DNA TGTGCCAGCAGTGAACCACAGGTTCTGGGCGAAAAACTGTTTTTT.

The V gene is TRBV30, the J gene TRBJ2-5; 7 bases are a match to TRBD1. CDR3 length: 16 amino acids. Looked up from germline, CDR1 is GTSNPN and CDR2 is SVGIG (reference sequence). V shed 2 bases, J shed 2 bases, and the junction held 11 bases outside the gene matches. In nucleotides, the CDR3 is TGTGCCTGGAGTTTAGGGCATAGGGGGCGGCAAGAGACCCAGTACTTC. Protein product: CAWSLGHRGRQETQYF.

This rearrangement joins TRBV7-9 to TRBJ2-7; weak D call: TRBD2 (6 bases). CDR3 length: 11 residues. V was shortened by 7 bases and J by 3 bases, with 7 bases between the two germline ends. The germline V gene encodes CDR1 SEHNR and CDR2 FQNEAQ (reference sequence). The CDR3 spells CASMGGYEQYF. As DNA, the CDR3 is TGTGCCAGCATGGGGGGCTACGAGCAGTACTTC.

The chain uses TRBV9 and TRBJ2-7, with 12 bases that match TRBD2. Germline-derived CDR1 and CDR2 are SGDLS and YYNGEE. Trimming at V came to 4 bases and at J to 2 bases, leaving 10 bases not matched to a gene. The CDR3 covers 17 residues. DNA for the CDR3: TGTGCCAGCAGCCCCACCTTACTAGCGGGGGGCGCCTACGAGCAGTACTTC. Translating it yields CASSPTLLAGGAYEQYF.

The chain recombines TRBV24-1 with TRBJ2-5, with D possibly matching TRBD1 (6 bases). In germline, CDR1 is KGHDR, CDR2 SFDVKD. The CDR3 is 15 amino acids. V lost 4 bases and J lost 0, with 11 bases in between. The CDR3, as DNA: TGTGCCACCAGTGAAAATAGGGGGTACCAAGAGACCCAGTACTTC. Translation gives CATSENRGYQETQYF.

The genes are TRBV10-3 and TRBJ2-7, with 8 bases matching TRBD1. V dropped 7 bases and J dropped 5; count of bases not matched to a gene: 10. This CDR3 region has 14 residues. Germline V gene lookup returns CDR1 ENHRY and CDR2 SYGVKD. DNA of the CDR3: TGTGCCATCACGGCTCGGACAGGGATCGACGAGCAGTACTTC. As protein: CAITARTGIDEQYF.

The chain has TRBV20-1 and TRBJ1-1; D gene unclear. Trimming pared 0 bases from V and 0 bases from J, leaving 11 bases between. Germline V gene data show CDR1 as DFQATT and CDR2 as SNEGSKA (reference sequence). The CDR3 sequence is 15 residues long. The DNA for the CDR3 is TGCAGTGCTAGAGATATTGACGGAATGAACACTGAAGCTTTCTTT. It codes for CSARDIDGMNTEAFF.

The genes are TRBV25-1 and TRBJ2-2; TRBD1 or TRBD2 may be the D gene (5 bases each). V was shortened by 3 bases and J by 2 bases, with 16 bases between the two germline ends. The CDR3 runs to 17 residues. CDR1 is MGHDK and CDR2 is SYGVNS in the germline V gene. The CDR3 DNA reads as TGTGCCAGCAGTGACCCTACCGGGACGGCAAACACCGGGGAGCTGTTTTTT. Translating gives CASSDPTGTANTGELFF.

The chain employs TRBV5-6 and TRBJ2-5; D is possibly TRBD1 (6 bases). The CDR3 sequence is 13 residues long. Trimming removed 5 bases from V and 5 bases from J, with 13 bases in between. Germline CDR1 is SGHDT and CDR2 is YYEEEE. CDR3: CASRQGGSETQYF. The CDR3 DNA reads TGTGCCAGCAGACAAGGGGGATCTGAGACCCAGTACTTC. The variable domain in full, completed from reference TRBV5-6 and TRBJ2-5, reads DAGVTQSPTHLIKTRGQQVTLRCSPKSGHDTVSWYQQALGQGPQFIFQYYEEEERQRGNFPDRFSGHQFPNYSSELNVNALLLGDSALYLCASRQGGSETQYFGPGTRLLVL.

The chain combines TRBV29-1 with TRBJ1-3; 10 bases line up with TRBD1. Trimming cost V 7 bases and J 0 bases; bases outside gene matches: 6. Germline loops: CDR1 SQVTM, CDR2 ANQGSEA. The CDR3 has 15 residues. The CDR3 sequence: CSARQGASSGNTIYF. The CDR3 DNA reads as TGCAGCGCACGACAGGGGGCGAGCTCTGGAAACACCATATATTTT.

The chain has TRBV12-3 or TRBV12-4 and TRBJ1-1; 7 bases map to TRBD1. This CDR3 has 16 amino acids. V shed 1 base and J 3 bases; nucleotides not matched to a gene: 8. This CDR3 reads CASSLGKRGPDTEAFF. CDR3 DNA sequence: TGTGCCAGCAGTTTAGGAAAGAGGGGGCCGGACACTGAAGCTTTCTTT.

V usage is TRBV12-3 or TRBV12-4 and J usage is TRBJ2-3, with 14 bases matching TRBD2. The CDR3 has 16 residues. Germline trimming cut 6 bases from V and 1 base from J; bases unmatched to any gene: 3. The CDR3 loop reads CASRGLAGGGTDTQYF. The CDR3 bases are TGTGCCAGCAGAGGACTAGCGGGGGGTGGCACAGATACGCAGTATTTT.

V is TRBV5-6 and J is TRBJ2-1, with 11 bases aligning to TRBD2. Germline V gene lookup returns CDR1 SGHDT and CDR2 YYEEEE. This CDR3 has 16 amino acids. V lost 4 bases to trimming and J lost 3 bases; unmatched junction nucleotides: 6. The DNA for the CDR3 is TGTGCCAGCAGCCCGCGACTAGCGGGATTCTACAATGAGCAGTTCTTC. Its translation is CASSPRLAGFYNEQFF.

This clonotype was observed once. J is TRBJ1-3 and V is TRBV29-1; D is ambiguous. The CDR3 extends over 10 amino acids. The germline V and J ends were trimmed by 4 bases and 12 bases, with 10 bases remaining between them. CDR1 and CDR2 (germline): SQVTM, ANQGSEA. CDR3 residues: CSVAEGDIYF. CDR3 nucleotides: TGCAGCGTTGCAGAGGGTGACATATATTTT.

J is TRBJ1-6 and V is TRBV29-1, with D perhaps matching TRBD1 (5 bases). The CDR3 length is 14 residues. With 5 bases removed from V and 8 bases from J, the gap between germline ends came to 16 bases. CDR1 and CDR2 (germline): SQVTM, ANQGSEA. CDR3 protein: CSVWDAGLDSPLHF. As DNA, the CDR3 is TGCAGCGTTTGGGACGCAGGGTTGGATTCACCCCTCCACTTT.

The chain links TRBV5-1 to TRBJ1-2; TRBD1 is a possible D gene (5 bases). The length of the CDR3 is 13 residues. Per germline, CDR1 SGHRS and CDR2 YFSETQ. Trimming pared 0 bases from V and 7 bases from J, leaving 10 bases between. In nucleotides, the CDR3 is TGCGCCAGCAGCTTGGGGGGGTCGAGTGGCTACACCTTC. Its protein is CASSLGGSSGYTF.

The chain combines TRBV5-1 with TRBJ1-5; no reliable D call. The ends were cut back, 0 bases at V and 5 bases at J, with 6 bases in the middle. The germline V gene encodes CDR1 SGHRS and CDR2 YFSETQ. This CDR3 comprises 13 residues. CDR3: CASSLGEDQPQHF. The DNA of the CDR3 is TGCGCCAGCAGCTTGGGAGAAGATCAGCCCCAGCATTTT. The full variable domain, in which reference TRBV5-1 and TRBJ1-5 provide the parts outside the CDR3, is KAGVTQTPRYLIKTRGQQVTLSCSPISGHRSVSWYQQTPGQGLQFLFEYFSETQRNKGNFPGRFSGRQFSNSRSEMNVSTLELGDSALYLCASSLGEDQPQHFGDGTRLSIL.

The chain is built from TRBV3-1 and TRBJ2-2, with a weak D call TRBD1 (6 bases). CDR3 length: 16 residues. CDR1 LGHDT and CDR2 YNNKEL come from the germline V gene (reference sequence). The V and J ends lost 5 bases and 3 bases respectively, with 16 bases between them. The CDR3 DNA follows: TGTGCCAGCAGCTCCATCGGGGACAAGTACACCGGGGAGCTGTTTTTT. This gives the protein CASSSIGDKYTGELFF.

This rearrangement joins TRBV27 to TRBJ2-3; D is unclear. Germline V lookup: CDR1 MNHEY, CDR2 SMNVEV (reference sequence). V was clipped by 4 bases and J by 1 base, with 6 bases between them. The CDR3 contains 13 residues. The CDR3 loop reads CASSSSRTDTQYF. In DNA, the CDR3 is TGTGCCAGCAGTTCCTCCCGCACAGATACGCAGTATTTT.